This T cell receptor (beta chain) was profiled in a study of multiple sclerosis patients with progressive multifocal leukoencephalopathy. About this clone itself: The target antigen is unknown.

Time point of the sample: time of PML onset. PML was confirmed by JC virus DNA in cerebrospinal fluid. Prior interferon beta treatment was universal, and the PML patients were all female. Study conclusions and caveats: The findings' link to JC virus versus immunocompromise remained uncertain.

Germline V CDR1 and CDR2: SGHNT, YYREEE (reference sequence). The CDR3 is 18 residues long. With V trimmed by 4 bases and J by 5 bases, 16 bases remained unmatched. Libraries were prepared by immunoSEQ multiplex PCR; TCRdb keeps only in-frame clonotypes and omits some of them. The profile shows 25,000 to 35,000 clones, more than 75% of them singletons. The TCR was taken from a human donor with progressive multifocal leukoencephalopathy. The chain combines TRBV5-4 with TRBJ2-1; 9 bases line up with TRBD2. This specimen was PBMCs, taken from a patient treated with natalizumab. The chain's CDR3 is CASSAPAGAGGLNNEQFF. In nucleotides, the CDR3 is TGTGCCAGCAGCGCTCCGGCCGGAGCGGGAGGACTCAACAATGAGCAGTTCTTC.